The 28 T cell receptor beta chains below come from one sample, sequenced in a study of blood T cell repertoires in COVID-19. Assay used: immunoSEQ multiplex PCR; TCRdb lists only in-frame clones, some missing. The sample records 150,000 to 250,000 clones, roughly 90% being singletons. Sample: PBMCs or T cells enriched from blood (not recorded which). The receptors stem from a young woman who had recovered from COVID-19.

J is TRBJ1-2 and V is TRBV19, with 7 bases identical to TRBD1. Losses at the gene ends were 3 bases for V and 4 bases for J; bases not matched to a gene: 5. Germline values: CDR1 LNHDA, CDR2 SQIVND (reference sequence). CDR3 length: 14 amino acids. The CDR3 bases are TGTGCCAGTAGTATCGGAACAGGGGCCTATGGCTACACCTTC. Translating gives CASSIGTGAYGYTF.

V gene TRBV4-3 combines with J gene TRBJ2-3; 10 bases line up with TRBD2. The V gene's germline CDR1 is LGHNA and CDR2 YSLEER. J lost 6 bases, V lost 1 base, and 4 bases had no gene match. The CDR3 spans 15 residues. Here the CDR3 reads CASSQGAGGLDTQYF. DNA of the CDR3: TGCGCCAGCAGCCAAGGAGCGGGGGGGCTGGATACGCAGTATTTT.

On this clone itself: This same CDR3 is encoded by further DNA sequences in the sample. This chain joins TRBV11-3 and TRBJ1-1; no reliable D call. The germline V gene has CDR1 SGHNT and CDR2 YENEEA. V lost 5 bases, J lost 0 bases, and 4 bases lay in between. The CDR3 length is 12 residues. Here the CDR3 reads CASSPLNTEAFF. The CDR3 region has the DNA TGTGCCAGCAGCCCTTTGAACACTGAAGCTTTCTTT.

V is TRBV18 and J is TRBJ2-7; 8 bases agree with TRBD1. This CDR3 is built from 14 residues. Germline CDR1 reads KGHSH; CDR2 reads LQKENI. The V gene end was trimmed by 3 bases and the J gene end by 2 bases; junction bases not matched to a gene: 3. CDR3 sequence: CASSPGTGTYEQYF. The CDR3 DNA reads TGTGCCAGCTCACCCGGGACAGGCACCTACGAGCAGTACTTC. The full variable domain, with the rest looked up from reference TRBV18 and TRBJ2-7, is NAGVMQNPRHLVRRRGQEARLRCSPMKGHSHVYWYRQLPEEGLKFMVYLQKENIIDESGMPKERFSAEFPKEGPSILRIQQVVRGDSAAYFCASSPGTGTYEQYFGPGTRLTVT.

This chain connects TRBV5-1 to TRBJ1-4; D is possibly TRBD1 (6 bases). The CDR3 is 14 amino acids. Germline CDR1 reads SGHRS; CDR2 reads YFSETQ. The V end lost 2 bases, the J end lost 5 bases, and 10 bases lay between the germline ends. CDR3 in DNA: TGCGCCAGCAGCTTTTCTACAGGGAATGAAAAACTGTTTTTT. This encodes CASSFSTGNEKLFF.

This chain links TRBV30 with TRBJ2-5; the D is unclear. The CDR3 is made up of 11 amino acids. Trimming cost V 3 bases and J 5 bases, with 7 bases left between them. CDR1 GTSNPN and CDR2 SVGIG come from the germline V gene (reference sequence). The CDR3 DNA reads as TGTGCCTGGAGCGCTGCGGAGACCCAGTACTTC. This encodes CAWSAAETQYF.

The V gene is TRBV6-5, the J gene TRBJ2-3; D might be TRBD2 (7 bases). Germline V lookup: CDR1 MNHEY, CDR2 SVGAGI. The CDR3 length is 14 residues. Trimming stripped 8 bases from V and 4 bases from J, with 16 bases between. CDR3 region: CASVEGGRPDTQYF. In DNA, the CDR3 is TGTGCCAGCGTTGAGGGGGGGCGACCAGATACGCAGTATTTT.

The chain joins TRBV6-5 to TRBJ2-1; 7 positions match TRBD2. J was trimmed by 3 bases and V by 7 bases; bases with no gene match: 6. Germline assignment: CDR1 MNHEY and CDR2 SVGAGI. This CDR3 has 14 residues. The DNA of the CDR3 is TGTGCCAGCAAACCCCGGGACTACTACAATGAGCAGTTCTTC. As protein: CASKPRDYYNEQFF.

The V call is TRBV6-5, the J call TRBJ1-2; 7 nucleotides agree with TRBD1. Germline-derived CDR1 and CDR2 are MNHEY and SVGAGI. Losses at the gene ends were 6 bases for V and 0 bases for J; bases not matched to a gene: 4. The CDR3 is made up of 14 amino acids. The CDR3 sequence is CASSRTGPNYGYTF. In DNA, the CDR3 is TGTGCCAGCAGCCGGACAGGACCTAACTATGGCTACACCTTC.

This clone was recorded once. The gene calls are TRBV2 and TRBJ2-1; 9 bases map to TRBD2. The V gene's germline CDR1 is SNHLY and CDR2 FYNNEI. This CDR3 contains 18 residues. With 4 bases clipped from V and 1 base from J, the junction kept 11 bases outside the gene matches. The CDR3 DNA is TGTGCCAGCAGTGGGAGTAGCGCGGGGGGGAAATCCTACAATGAGCAGTTCTTC. Translated, it gives CASSGSSAGGKSYNEQFF.

The rearrangement links TRBV18 to TRBJ1-4, with D tentatively TRBD1 (5 bases). CDR3 length: 12 amino acids. V was trimmed by 5 bases and J by 11 bases, leaving 12 bases between them. In germline, CDR1 is KGHSH, CDR2 LQKENI. Here the CDR3 DNA reads TGTGCCAGCTCAGCCGGGGGATGGAAACTGTTTTTT. Translation: CASSAGGWKLFF.

This chain joins TRBV5-6 and TRBJ2-3; D gene uncertain. The CDR3 is made up of 13 amino acids. The V end was cut by 0 bases, the J end by 4 bases, with 6 bases between. The germline CDR1 and CDR2 sequences are SGHDT and YYEEEE. The CDR3 nucleotides read TGTGCCAGCAGCTTGGTGCGATCAGATACGCAGTATTTT. Its translation: CASSLVRSDTQYF.

The chain couples TRBV6-6 to TRBJ2-1, with 9 bases identical to TRBD1. J gave up 2 bases and V 6 bases, and 5 bases lay outside the gene matches. This CDR3 spans 15 amino acids. Per the germline V gene, CDR1 is MNHNY and CDR2 is SVGAGI (reference sequence). DNA for the CDR3: TGTGCCAGCAGCCTACAGGGGGCAACCTACAATGAGCAGTTCTTC. This translates into CASSLQGATYNEQFF.

For the CDR3, the DNA is TGTGCCAGCAGCCCCCAGGGAGCGGGGGGCCGATCCTACGAGCAGTACTTC. Translation gives CASSPQGAGGRSYEQYF. V usage is TRBV5-6 and J usage is TRBJ2-7; TRBD2 matches 9 bases. Germline loops: CDR1 SGHDT, CDR2 YYEEEE. The CDR3 runs to 17 residues. The junction had 12 bases not matched to a gene; V was cut back by 4 bases and J by 1 base. Full variable domain (remainder filled in from reference TRBV5-6 and TRBJ2-7): DAGVTQSPTHLIKTRGQQVTLRCSPKSGHDTVSWYQQALGQGPQFIFQYYEEEERQRGNFPDRFSGHQFPNYSSELNVNALLLGDSALYLCASSPQGAGGRSYEQYFGPGTRLTVT.

This chain links TRBV10-3 with TRBJ2-1, with TRBD2 matching 8 bases. J was trimmed by 8 bases and V by 10 bases; bases with no gene match: 10. This CDR3 region has 13 residues. Germline lookup yields CDR1 ENHRY and CDR2 SYGVKD. This CDR3 is CATLRGAGDEQFF. The CDR3 nucleotides are TGTGCCACCTTGCGGGGGGCCGGGGATGAGCAGTTCTTC.

The chain carries TRBV2 and TRBJ2-5; 14 nucleotides agree with TRBD2. The CDR3 covers 15 residues. Trimming cost V 7 bases and J 3 bases; bases outside gene matches: 4. Germline V gene data show CDR1 as SNHLY and CDR2 as FYNNEI. CDR3 DNA: TGTGCCAGCACGGGACTAGCGGGGGCTAAAGAGACCCAGTACTTC. Protein sequence: CASTGLAGAKETQYF.

The gene calls are TRBV5-1 and TRBJ1-6; TRBD1 agrees at 7 bases. Germline values: CDR1 SGHRS, CDR2 YFSETQ. CDR3 length: 16 amino acids. V shed 0 bases, J shed 3 bases, and the junction held 3 bases outside the gene matches. The CDR3 region is CASSLDGTDYNSPLHF. The CDR3 DNA sequence: TGCGCCAGCAGCTTGGATGGGACAGACTATAATTCACCCCTCCACTTT.

This CDR3 is CSASEFGSNQPQHF. The CDR3 bases are TGCAGTGCTAGTGAGTTTGGCAGCAATCAGCCCCAGCATTTT. The gene calls are TRBV20-1 and TRBJ1-5; D unclear. The CDR3 is 14 residues long. The germline CDR1 and CDR2 sequences are DFQATT and SNEGSKA (reference sequence). Deletions cut 3 bases from V and 1 base from J, with 10 bases between.

The chain carries TRBV2 and TRBJ1-4; D remains unclear. Trimming stripped 1 base from V and 10 bases from J, with 16 bases between. The CDR3 has 15 residues. CDR1 and CDR2 from the germline V gene are SNHLY and FYNNEI. In DNA, the CDR3 is TGTGCCAGCAGTGAAGGGGCGTCTCCCGGAGGAAAACTGTTTTTT. Amino acids: CASSEGASPGGKLFF.

The rearrangement joins TRBV11-2 to TRBJ2-7; 7 bases line up with TRBD1. This CDR3 comprises 13 residues. With 5 bases clipped from V and 3 bases from J, the junction kept 4 bases outside the gene matches. CDR1 and CDR2 (germline): SGHAT, FQNNGV. Here the CDR3 reads CASSPGQYYEQYF. DNA for the CDR3: TGTGCCAGCAGCCCGGGACAGTACTACGAGCAGTACTTC.

This clone was seen more than once but under ten times. The CDR3 spells CASRGEYQETQYF. The DNA for the CDR3 is TGTGCCAGCCGGGGGGAGTACCAAGAGACCCAGTACTTC. The chain combines TRBV2 with TRBJ2-5; 7 bases match TRBD2. Germline V gene data show CDR1 as SNHLY and CDR2 as FYNNEI. V shed 8 bases and J 0 bases; nucleotides not matched to a gene: 3. The CDR3 has 13 amino acids.

The genes are TRBV6-1 and TRBJ2-7; D possibly corresponds to TRBD1 (6 bases). Germline V CDR1 and CDR2: MNHNS, SASEGT. The CDR3 sequence is 15 residues long. V was trimmed by 0 bases and J by 6 bases, leaving 15 bases between them. DNA of the CDR3: TGTGCCAGCAGTGAAGCGGCCAGGGGCAAGACCGAGCAGTACTTC. Its translation: CASSEAARGKTEQYF.

A few counts support this clone. This chain joins TRBV6-1 and TRBJ1-6; 7 nucleotides line up with TRBD1. V lost 2 bases to trimming and J lost 7 bases; unmatched junction nucleotides: 2. The CDR3 runs to 14 residues. The V gene's germline CDR1 is MNHNS and CDR2 SASEGT. This CDR3 reads CASSETGDNSPLHF. DNA of the CDR3: TGTGCCAGCAGTGAAACAGGGGACAATTCACCCCTCCACTTT.

This clone was seen a handful of times. This chain joins TRBV19 and TRBJ2-2, with D possibly TRBD1 on 6 matching bases. Deletions cut 3 bases from V and 3 bases from J, with 17 bases between. The length of the CDR3 is 17 residues. Germline V gene sequence: CDR1 LNHDA, CDR2 SQIVND (reference sequence). For the CDR3, the DNA is TGTGCCAGTAGTATTTTTATAGGGGGTGTCGACACCGGGGAGCTGTTTTTT. It specifies CASSIFIGGVDTGELFF.

This chain connects TRBV5-1 to TRBJ1-4; unclear D gene. Germline CDR1 SGHRS, CDR2 YFSETQ. V gave up 4 bases and J gave up 4 bases, with 11 bases separating them. The CDR3 contains 14 residues. CDR3 nucleotides: TGCGCCAGCAGCCCACAGTCTAATAATGAAAAACTGTTTTTT. This gives the protein CASSPQSNNEKLFF.

The chain uses TRBV5-1 and TRBJ1-1, with 10 bases identical to TRBD1. The germline CDR1 and CDR2 sequences are SGHRS and YFSETQ. The junction had 4 bases not matched to a gene; V was cut back by 0 bases and J by 5 bases. The CDR3 is made up of 15 amino acids. This CDR3 reads CASSLGDRGVTEAFF. The CDR3 region has the DNA TGCGCCAGCAGCTTGGGGGACAGGGGAGTAACTGAAGCTTTCTTT. Looking up the rest from reference TRBV5-1 and TRBJ1-1 gives the full variable domain: KAGVTQTPRYLIKTRGQQVTLSCSPISGHRSVSWYQQTPGQGLQFLFEYFSETQRNKGNFPGRFSGRQFSNSRSEMNVSTLELGDSALYLCASSLGDRGVTEAFFGQGTRLTVV.

The rearrangement joins TRBV11-3 to TRBJ1-1; TRBD1 might be the D (6 bases). Per the germline V gene, CDR1 is SGHNT and CDR2 is YENEEA. This CDR3 is 15 amino acids long. V lost 0 bases and J 1 base, leaving 9 bases between the germline ends. CDR3 sequence: CASSLDTGSNTEAFF. The CDR3 coding sequence is TGTGCCAGCAGCTTAGATACAGGGTCGAACACTGAAGCTTTCTTT.

V and J are TRBV5-1 and TRBJ1-1; TRBD1 agrees at 9 bases. With 4 bases clipped from V and 0 bases from J, the junction kept 4 bases outside the gene matches. This CDR3 contains 15 residues. Germline V CDR1 and CDR2: SGHRS, YFSETQ. The CDR3 region has the DNA TGCGCCAGCAGCGGAAGACAGGGGGTGAACACTGAAGCTTTCTTT. Protein: CASSGRQGVNTEAFF.